This T cell receptor beta chain was identified during a study of T cell responses to AZD1222 COVID-19 vaccine. Study-wide results and limits: The donor group comprised mostly white British people and more females; the analysis possibly underestimated clonal diversity. The breadth and depth of Spike-specific TCRs increased once two AZD1222 doses had been given. Baseline seropositivity occurred in only a handful of AZD1222 recipients.

Measured with immunoSEQ multiplex PCR; TCRdb has only the in-frame clones, and not every one. In the table there are some 120,000 clones, about 85% of which are singletons. A word on this clone: Antigen: not known.

This CDR3 has 15 residues. Germline assignment: CDR1 MNHEY and CDR2 SVGAGI. Trimming took off 6 bases at V and 9 bases at J, with 22 bases between the two ends. Sequenced here: peripheral blood, sampled on day 0 of AZD1222 vaccination. The chain couples TRBV6-5 to TRBJ2-3; maybe TRBD2 (6 bases). This TCR came from an adult in good health. The CDR3 loop reads CASSITRAGGYTQYF. The CDR3 DNA sequence: TGTGCCAGCAGCATTACACGGGCCGGGGGTTACACGCAGTATTTT.